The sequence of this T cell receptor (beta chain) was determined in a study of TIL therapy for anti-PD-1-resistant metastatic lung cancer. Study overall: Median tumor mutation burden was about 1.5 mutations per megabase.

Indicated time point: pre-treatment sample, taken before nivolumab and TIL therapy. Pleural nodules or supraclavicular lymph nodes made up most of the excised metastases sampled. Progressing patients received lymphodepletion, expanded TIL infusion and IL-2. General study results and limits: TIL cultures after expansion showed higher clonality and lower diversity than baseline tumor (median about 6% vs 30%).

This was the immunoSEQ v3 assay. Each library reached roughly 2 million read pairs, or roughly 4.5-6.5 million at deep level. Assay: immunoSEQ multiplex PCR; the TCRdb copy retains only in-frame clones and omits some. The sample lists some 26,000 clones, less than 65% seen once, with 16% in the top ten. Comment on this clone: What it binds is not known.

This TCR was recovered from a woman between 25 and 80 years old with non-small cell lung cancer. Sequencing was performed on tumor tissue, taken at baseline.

As DNA, the CDR3 is TGTGCCAGCAGCGTCTCTAGGTTGGGGGGCGAGCAGTACTTC. Translation: CASSVSRLGGEQYF. This chain connects TRBV7-8 to TRBJ2-7; weak D call: TRBD2 (6 bases). The CDR3 contains 14 residues. Trimming stripped 5 bases from V and 6 bases from J, with 17 bases between. CDR1 is SGHVS, CDR2 FQNEAQ, per germline. The whole variable domain, remainder taken from reference TRBV7-8 and TRBJ2-7, is GAGVSQSPRYKVAKRGQDVALRCDPISGHVSLFWYQQALGQGPEFLTYFQNEAQLDKSGLPSDRFFAERPEGSVSTLKIQRTQQEDSAVYLCASSVSRLGGEQYFGPGTRLTVT.